The following is a T cell receptor (beta chain) sequence with its context. Profiling relied on immunoSEQ multiplex PCR, and the TCRdb table lists in-frame clones only, not all of them. The sample contains about 380,000 clones, roughly 94% of which appear only once. This sample is part of a study of shared T cell receptors in the human thymus. The CDR3 totals 16 residues. J lost 5 bases, V lost 0 bases, and 6 bases had no gene match. In germline, CDR1 is LGHNA, CDR2 YNFKEQ. The chain has TRBV4-2 and TRBJ2-1; 8 nucleotides match TRBD2. Sequencing was carried out using thymocytes. The receptor's source is a human donor. DNA of the CDR3: TGTGCCAGCAGCCAAGACCGAGCGGGAGAAAACAATGAGCAGTTCTTC. It yields the protein CASSQDRAGENNEQFF.